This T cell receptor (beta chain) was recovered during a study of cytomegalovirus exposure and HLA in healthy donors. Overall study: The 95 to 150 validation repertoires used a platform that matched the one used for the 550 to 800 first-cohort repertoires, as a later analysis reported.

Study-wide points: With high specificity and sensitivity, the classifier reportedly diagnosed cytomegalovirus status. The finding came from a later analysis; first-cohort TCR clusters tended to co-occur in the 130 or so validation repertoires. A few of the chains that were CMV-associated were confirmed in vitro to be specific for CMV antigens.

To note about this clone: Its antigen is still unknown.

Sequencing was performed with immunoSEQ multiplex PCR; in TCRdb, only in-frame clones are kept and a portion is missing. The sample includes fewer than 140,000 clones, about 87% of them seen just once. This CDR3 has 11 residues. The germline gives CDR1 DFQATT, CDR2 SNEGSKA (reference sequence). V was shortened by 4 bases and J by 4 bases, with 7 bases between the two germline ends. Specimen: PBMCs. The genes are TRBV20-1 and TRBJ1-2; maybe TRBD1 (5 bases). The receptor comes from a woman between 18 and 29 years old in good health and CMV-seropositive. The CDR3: CSATDSYGYTF. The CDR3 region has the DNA TGCAGTGCTACTGACAGCTATGGCTACACCTTC.